This TCR beta chain was sequenced for a study of cytomegalovirus exposure and HLA in healthy donors. Profiled with immunoSEQ multiplex PCR; TCRdb holds only in-frame clones, not every one. The repertoire includes around 200,000 clones, about 80% of them detected once, and 2.5% to 3% sits in the top ten. Study-level points and caveats: Within the approximately 120 validation repertoires, first-cohort TCR clusters tended to co-occur, according to a later analysis. The listing of roughly 160 TCR beta chains classed them as cytomegalovirus-associated. Diagnosis of cytomegalovirus status made by the classifier reportedly showed high specificity and sensitivity.

The junction had 5 bases not matched to a gene; V was cut back by 4 bases and J by 5 bases. Germline V lookup: CDR1 SGHNT, CDR2 YENEEA. CDR3 size: 16 residues. This clone was seen many times. Antigen specificity is unknown. This sequence joins TRBV11-3 and TRBJ2-2; 12 bases fit TRBD1. This clonotype was sampled from a woman aged 18-29 years in good health and CMV-seropositive. Sequencing was done on a sample of PBMCs. The CDR3 nucleotides are TGTGCCAGCAGCTCCGGGACAGGGGGCGTTACCGGGGAGCTGTTTTTT. Amino acid sequence: CASSSGTGGVTGELFF.